The 23 T cell receptor beta chains listed next were all sequenced from one sample in a study of cytomegalovirus exposure and HLA in healthy donors. The primer mix had 60 Vbeta and 13 Jbeta primers. The method was immunoSEQ multiplex PCR; TCRdb's version includes in-frame clones alone and lacks a portion of them. The sample carries under 200,000 clones, around four fifths recorded once. Sequenced sample: PBMCs. The receptors derive from a male donor in good health and CMV-seropositive.

There are a few counts of this clone. The genes are TRBV6-1 and TRBJ1-1; possible D gene TRBD1, 5 bases. The germline V and J ends were trimmed by 10 bases and 4 bases, with 13 bases remaining between them. CDR3 size: 12 residues. Per the germline V gene, CDR1 is MNHNS and CDR2 is SASEGT. CDR3 loop: CAIQGLVTEAFF. The CDR3 coding sequence is TGTGCCATCCAGGGTTTGGTCACTGAAGCTTTCTTT.

With regard to this clone: One junction end disagrees with the germline gene, perhaps due to a read error. This chain joins TRBV7-9 and TRBJ1-2, with 8 nucleotides matching TRBD1. Per the germline V gene, CDR1 is SEHNR and CDR2 is FQNEAQ (reference sequence). This CDR3 region has 16 residues. CDR3 loop: CSSSFGGRDRPYGYTF. The DNA of the CDR3 is TGTTCCAGCAGCTTTGGGGGAAGGGACAGGCCCTATGGCTACACCTTC.

The chain uses TRBV27 and TRBJ2-7; D may be TRBD2 (5 bases). The CDR3 extends over 13 amino acids. The germline gives CDR1 MNHEY, CDR2 SMNVEV (reference sequence). The V end was cut by 3 bases, the J end by 3 bases, with 9 bases between. CDR3 loop: CASSFGGVYEQYF. DNA of the CDR3: TGTGCCAGCAGTTTCGGAGGTGTCTACGAGCAGTACTTC.

The V gene is TRBV9, the J gene TRBJ2-7; possibly TRBD1 for D (5 bases). Trimming took 4 bases from V and 7 from J, leaving 21 bases between them. CDR1 and CDR2 (germline): SGDLS, YYNGEE. The CDR3 length is 15 residues. As DNA, the CDR3 is TGTGCCAGCAGCCTTACCCCCGCTGGGGCCGGGGAGCAGTACTTC. This sequence encodes CASSLTPAGAGEQYF.

In this sample, this clone turned up a few times. Other DNA sequences of this sample code for an identical CDR3. This rearrangement joins TRBV6-4 to TRBJ2-3; TRBD2 matches 10 bases. CDR3 size: 14 residues. The V segment lost 3 bases and the J segment 3 bases; nucleotides outside the gene matches: 0. Germline-derived CDR1 and CDR2 are MRHNA and SNTAGT. The CDR3 loop is CASSEAGGTDTQYF. The CDR3 DNA sequence: TGTGCCAGCAGTGAAGCGGGGGGGACAGATACGCAGTATTTT.

The chain links TRBV6-5 to TRBJ2-7; 7 bases match TRBD2. V shed 2 bases, J shed 7 bases, and the junction held 14 bases outside the gene matches. The CDR3 is 16 amino acids. Germline values: CDR1 MNHEY, CDR2 SVGAGI. Written as DNA, the CDR3 is TGTGCCAGCAGTTACCCGGTCGGGAGGTCTCCGGGAGAGCAGTACTTC. Its protein is CASSYPVGRSPGEQYF.

The CDR3 DNA sequence: TGTGCCAGCAGCTTCGGGTTGGATACTGAAGCTTTCTTT. Translation gives CASSFGLDTEAFF. The chain couples TRBV5-4 to TRBJ1-1; D not certain. The germline CDR1 and CDR2 sequences are SGHNT and YYREEE (reference sequence). The CDR3 runs 13 residues. Trimming shortened V by 2 bases and J by 5 bases, and 10 bases separated the two germline ends.

V gene TRBV5-6 combines with J gene TRBJ1-2, with D maybe TRBD1 (5 bases). CDR1 and CDR2 from the germline V gene are SGHDT and YYEEEE. With 1 base removed from V and 6 bases from J, the gap between germline ends came to 10 bases. The length of the CDR3 is 13 residues. The CDR3 DNA reads TGTGCCAGCAGCTTGTCGGGAGGGGATGGCTACACCTTC. Its protein is CASSLSGGDGYTF.

Only a few counts were recorded for this clone. The chain joins TRBV7-2 to TRBJ1-1, with a tentative D call TRBD1 (5 bases). Germline CDR1 is SGHTA and CDR2 is FQGNSA. The length of the CDR3 is 15 residues. The V end lost 3 bases, the J end lost 0 bases, and 11 bases lay between the germline ends. CDR3 sequence (DNA): TGTGCCAGCAGCTTCCAGGGCGGGGTGAACACTGAAGCTTTCTTT. As protein: CASSFQGGVNTEAFF.

The V gene is TRBV29-1, the J gene TRBJ2-2; D unclear. Germline V gives CDR1 SQVTM, CDR2 ANQGSEA. This CDR3 region has 15 residues. Trimming stripped 5 bases from V and 1 base from J, with 14 bases between. In DNA, the CDR3 is TGCAGCGTTTCCGGCCAGGATGGGAACACCGGGGAGCTGTTTTTT. Translating it yields CSVSGQDGNTGELFF.

The rearrangement links TRBV7-6 to TRBJ2-2; possible D gene TRBD2, 6 bases. Germline lookup yields CDR1 SGHVS and CDR2 FNYEAQ. V was cut by 7 bases and J by 4 bases, with 22 bases left in between. The CDR3 has 17 amino acids. The CDR3 spells CASTPKLGARGTGELFF. CDR3 DNA sequence: TGTGCCAGCACCCCCAAGCTCGGGGCGCGGGGCACCGGGGAGCTGTTTTTT.

The V gene is TRBV2, the J gene TRBJ2-2, with TRBD2 matching over 9 bases. This CDR3 contains 15 residues. Germline V CDR1 and CDR2: SNHLY, FYNNEI. Trimming took 6 bases from V and 0 from J; bases not matched to a gene: 2. CDR3 coding DNA: TGTGCCAGCAGCGCGGGGGGGCCGAACACCGGGGAGCTGTTTTTT. Its protein product is CASSAGGPNTGELFF. Using reference TRBV2 and TRBJ2-2 for the parts outside the CDR3, the full variable domain is EPEVTQTPSHQVTQMGQEVILRCVPISNHLYFYWYRQILGQKVEFLVSFYNNEISEKSEIFDDQFSVERPDGSNFTLKIRSTKLEDSAMYFCASSAGGPNTGELFFGEGSRLTVL.

This clone showed up just a few times. The chain is built from TRBV30 and TRBJ2-5; tentative D call: TRBD2 (5 bases). V dropped 4 bases and J dropped 4 bases, with 7 bases sitting between them. This CDR3 region has 11 residues. Germline-derived CDR1 and CDR2 are GTSNPN and SVGIG (reference sequence). As DNA, the CDR3 is TGTGCCTGGACGGGGTTAGAGACCCAGTACTTC. Translated, it gives CAWTGLETQYF. Full variable domain (remainder filled in from reference TRBV30 and TRBJ2-5): SQTIHQWPATLVQPVGSPLSLECTVEGTSNPNLYWYRQAAGRGLQLLFYSVGIGQISSEVPQNLSASRPQDRQFILSSKKLLLSDSGFYLCAWTGLETQYFGPGTRLLVL.

The rearrangement links TRBV16 to TRBJ2-7; 9 positions agree with TRBD1. The CDR3 totals 15 residues. V trimming: 1 base; J trimming: 4 bases; junction bases outside the gene matches: 5. The V gene's germline CDR1 is KGHSY and CDR2 FQNENV. As DNA, the CDR3 is TGTGCCAGCAGCCAATGGGGACAGGGAAGGTACGAGCAGTACTTC. Protein sequence: CASSQWGQGRYEQYF.

The J gene is TRBJ1-1, the V gene TRBV6-6, with D possibly matching TRBD1 (6 bases). Germline CDR1 is MNHNY and CDR2 is SVGAGI (reference sequence). This CDR3 has 14 amino acids. V shed 6 bases and J shed 0 bases, with 11 bases lying between them. This chain's CDR3 is CASRPGVVNTEAFF. The CDR3 DNA follows: TGTGCCAGCAGGCCAGGGGTTGTGAACACTGAAGCTTTCTTT.

The V and J genes are TRBV5-1 and TRBJ1-2, with TRBD1 matching over 7 bases. The V segment lost 4 bases and the J segment 4 bases; nucleotides outside the gene matches: 10. The CDR3 length is 15 residues. Germline-derived CDR1 and CDR2 are SGHRS and YFSETQ. The CDR3 DNA is TGCGCCAGCAGCACGGAAGGCTCAGGGGGCTATGGCTACACCTTC. As protein: CASSTEGSGGYGYTF.

The CDR3 loop is CASSSRLRGGYEQYF. CDR3 DNA: TGTGCCAGCAGTTCTCGACTGCGAGGAGGATACGAGCAGTACTTC. The chain combines TRBV6-5 with TRBJ2-7, with D perhaps TRBD2 (5 bases). The CDR3 is 15 amino acids. CDR1 is MNHEY, CDR2 SVGAGI, per germline. V was pared by 4 bases and J by 4 bases, with 17 bases between.

The chain recombines TRBV7-9 with TRBJ1-2; D unresolved. Between the trimmed V and J ends, which lost 2 bases and 0 bases, there was a span of 7 bases. Germline CDR1 reads SEHNR; CDR2 reads FQNEAQ (reference sequence). The CDR3 sequence is 14 residues long. In DNA, the CDR3 is TGTGCCAGCAGCTTACCTTCCCCTAACTATGGCTACACCTTC. This gives the protein CASSLPSPNYGYTF.

J is TRBJ1-1 and V is TRBV2; 9 bases are shared with TRBD1. Germline trimming cut 7 bases from V and 5 bases from J; bases unmatched to any gene: 14. This CDR3 is built from 16 residues. CDR1 is SNHLY, CDR2 FYNNEI, per germline. Here the CDR3 DNA reads TGTGCCAGCAAGGTACAGGGGGCATCGGTCCGTACTGAAGCTTTCTTT. As protein: CASKVQGASVRTEAFF.

The chain has TRBV20-1 and TRBJ2-3; D unclear. V was shortened by 0 bases and J by 7 bases, with 5 bases between the two germline ends. This CDR3 comprises 11 residues. Germline CDR1 is DFQATT and CDR2 is SNEGSKA (reference sequence). This chain's CDR3 is CSARDLYTQYF. CDR3 nucleotides: TGCAGTGCTAGAGATCTATATACGCAGTATTTT.

The chain joins TRBV18 to TRBJ1-3, with D maybe TRBD1 (5 bases). The ends were cut back, 4 bases at V and 0 bases at J, with 7 bases in the middle. The CDR3 runs to 14 residues. CDR1 and CDR2 from the germline V gene are KGHSH and LQKENI. The DNA for the CDR3 is TGTGCCAGCTCACAGGACATCTCTGGAAACACCATATATTTT. Translated: CASSQDISGNTIYF.

This clone was found a few times. The genes are TRBV2 and TRBJ1-1; D is uncertain. This CDR3 is 14 amino acids long. Germline CDR1 is SNHLY and CDR2 is FYNNEI. With 6 bases removed from V and 0 bases from J, the gap between germline ends came to 11 bases. In DNA form, the CDR3 reads TGTGCCAGCAGACAGTTTTTCATGAACACTGAAGCTTTCTTT. Translating gives CASRQFFMNTEAFF.

V usage is TRBV19 and J usage is TRBJ2-1, with 9 positions matching TRBD2. In germline, CDR1 is LNHDA, CDR2 SQIVND (reference sequence). The CDR3 is made up of 16 amino acids. After removal of 7 bases from V and 0 bases from J, the junction contained 7 bases not matched to a gene. The CDR3 loop reads CASNQRGVSSYNEQFF. CDR3 in DNA: TGTGCCAGTAACCAGCGGGGGGTAAGCTCCTACAATGAGCAGTTCTTC. Full variable domain (missing parts from reference TRBV19 and TRBJ2-1): DGGITQSPKYLFRKEGQNVTLSCEQNLNHDAMYWYRQDPGQGLRLIYYSQIVNDFQKGDIAEGYSVSREKKESFPLTVTSAQKNPTAFYLCASNQRGVSSYNEQFFGPGTRLTVL.